This T cell receptor (beta chain) was found in a study of shared T cell receptors in the human thymus. The CDR3 has 17 residues. The method was immunoSEQ multiplex PCR; TCRdb's version includes in-frame clones alone and lacks a portion of them. Seen here are almost 550,000 clones, 70% to 80% observed once, and the top ten hold around 0.012%. These same records also appear under a second study, on human thymus T cells. That investigation notes: Donors were healthy Finnish infants having corrective surgery for congenital heart defects. It was from resections taken during corrective heart surgery that the thymus tissue came. It looked as if thymic and blood repertoires used V and J genes in a biased way. Unrelated people showed highly overlapping thymic repertoires, related research reported.

V is TRBV21-1 and J is TRBJ1-5; whether TRBD1, the table's D call, matches the DNA was not checked. TRBV21-1 is labeled a pseudogene. This receptor was obtained from a boy less than two years old with a congenital heart defect. The specimen sequenced was thymocytes. The CDR3 DNA reads TGTGCCAGCAGCAAAGCGAAGGGGCGTCGTAGCAATCAGCCCCAGCATTTT. The encoded protein is CASSKAKGRRSNQPQHF.